Listed below are T cell receptor beta chains from one sample, sequenced in a study of blood T cell repertoires in COVID-19. TCRdb keeps only in-frame clones here, not all; method: immunoSEQ multiplex PCR. The table lists more than 90,000 clones, more than 60% of them singletons. Sample: peripheral blood. Receptors were obtained from a man between 65 and 79 years old with acute or convalescent COVID-19. CDR3s include the opening cysteine and the closing phenylalanine or tryptophan. D genes are given only for firm matches. Size values are once, few and many counts, or a class for expanded clones, and some rows have none.

j_gene,len,abundance,v_gene,d_gene,CDR3nt,CDR3aa
TRBJ2-7,13,-,TRBV18,-,TGTGCCAGCTCATGGGGCGGTTCCTACGAGCAGTACTTC,CASSWGGSYEQYF
TRBJ2-4,17,once,TRBV7-8,TRBD1,TGTGCCAGCTCCGTCTCGCAGGGGGCAGGGGCCAAAAACATTCAGTACTTC,CASSVSQGAGAKNIQYF
TRBJ2-1,15,few,TRBV19,TRBD2,TGTGCCAGTAGTCCCCGAAGCGGGAGTGGGTGGGAGCAGTTCTTC,CASSPRSGSGWEQFF
TRBJ2-1,13,-,TRBV11-2,-,TGTGCCAGCAGCTTAGCTGCGTACAATGAGCAGTTCTTC,CASSLAAYNEQFF
TRBJ2-5,15,-,TRBV27,TRBD1,TGTGCCAGCAGTTCCTACAGGGGGAAGCAAGAGACCCAGTACTTC,CASSSYRGKQETQYF
TRBJ1-2,17,-,TRBV5-1,TRBD1,TGCGCCAGCAGCCCTGGACAGGGGGCGCGGTTAAACTATGGCTACACCTTC,CASSPGQGARLNYGYTF
TRBJ1-4,14,-,TRBV6-6,-,TGTGCCAGCAGTTATGGGGCAGGGGTGGAAAAACTGTTTTTT,CASSYGAGVEKLFF
TRBJ2-2,17,-,TRBV5-4,TRBD1,TGTGCCAGCAGCTTGTCGGGACAGGGGGCGCAAGACGGGGAGCTGTTTTTT,CASSLSGQGAQDGELFF
TRBJ1-1,14,-,TRBV7-9,-,TGTGCCAGCAGCGGCAGACAGGTTTGGACTGAAGCTTTCTTT,CASSGRQVWTEAFF
TRBJ2-1,14,-,TRBV7-2,TRBD2,TGTGCCAGCAGCCCCCGGGGGGATGAGAATGAGCAGTTCTTC,CASSPRGDENEQFF
TRBJ2-7,15,-,TRBV19,-,TGTGCCAGTAGTATAGTCCACGGGGGATACTACGAGCAGTACTTC,CASSIVHGGYYEQYF
TRBJ2-2,15,-,TRBV18,-,TGTGCCAGCTCAAAGGCAGGTCAGAACACCGGGGAGCTGTTTTTT,CASSKAGQNTGELFF
TRBJ2-1,14,-,TRBV7-3,TRBD2,TGTGCCAGCAGCCCCGGGACTAGCACCAATGAGCAGTTCTTC,CASSPGTSTNEQFF
TRBJ1-2,13,-,TRBV6-5,TRBD1,TGTGCCAGCAGTATACAGGGGACGGGAGGCTACACCTTC,CASSIQGTGGYTF
TRBJ2-1,15,-,TRBV5-1,-,TGCGCCAGCAGCTCCCGTGAGACAGGTAACAATGAGCAGTTCTTC,CASSSRETGNNEQFF
TRBJ1-5,16,-,TRBV11-2,TRBD1,TGTGCCAGCAGCCCCGGGACAGCCCTTACCAATCAGCCCCAGCATTTT,CASSPGTALTNQPQHF
TRBJ1-5,14,-,TRBV27,-,TGTGCCAGCAGTTTTGGCCTAGGAGATCAGCCCCAGCATTTT,CASSFGLGDQPQHF
TRBJ2-7,16,-,TRBV13,TRBD2,TGTGCCAGCAGCTTAGGGACTAGCGGCTACTCCTACGAGCAGTACTTC,CASSLGTSGYSYEQYF
TRBJ2-1,14,once,TRBV7-2,TRBD2,TGTGCCAGCAGCGAACGGGACTACTACAATGAGCAGTTCTTC,CASSERDYYNEQFF
TRBJ1-3,16,-,TRBV9,-,TGTGCCAGCAGCGTACGACCCGACAGCTCTGGAAACACCATATATTTT,CASSVRPDSSGNTIYF
TRBJ2-2,15,-,TRBV30,-,TGTGCCTGGAGAGAGAGGGGGATTGTTGGCGGGGAGCTGTTTTTT,CAWRERGIVGGELFF
TRBJ2-1,16,-,TRBV7-2,TRBD1,TGTGCCAGCAGCTTAGCCACCGGGACAGGGACGGGCGAGCAGTTCTTC,CASSLATGTGTGEQFF
TRBJ2-2,18,-,TRBV23-1,-,TGCGCCAGCAGTCAATCGGCACAGGGTAGCAGAAACACCGGGGAGCTGTTTTTT,CASSQSAQGSRNTGELFF
TRBJ2-7,14,-,TRBV7-6,TRBD1,TGTGCCAGCGCCCCTCGGACAGGTAACTACGAGCAGTACTTC,CASAPRTGNYEQYF
TRBJ1-5,19,-,TRBV7-2,TRBD1,TGTGCCAGCAGCCCCGGCCCCGGGACAGGGCGAAATAGCAATCAGCCCCAGCATTTT,CASSPGPGTGRNSNQPQHF
TRBJ1-1,13,-,TRBV6-5,-,TGTGCCAGCGGACAGAACTTGAACACTGAAGCTTTCTTT,CASGQNLNTEAFF
TRBJ1-1,17,-,TRBV7-2,TRBD1,TGTGCCAGCAGCATCGGGACAGGGGGTTTGATGGGCACTGAAGCTTTCTTT,CASSIGTGGLMGTEAFF
TRBJ1-5,14,-,TRBV12-5,-,TGTGCTAGTGGTTTAGAGGGAAACAATCAGCCCCAGCATTTT,CASGLEGNNQPQHF
TRBJ2-7,15,-,TRBV27,-,TGTGCCAGCAGTTTAACCCCGGAGAGGGCGCGCGAGCAGTACTTC,CASSLTPERAREQYF
TRBJ1-1,17,few,TRBV5-8,TRBD1,TGTGCCAGCCCCACTATGACACCAGGGGGCGCGGACACTGAAGCTTTCTTT,CASPTMTPGGADTEAFF